This TCR beta chain was captured by sequencing in a study of blood T cell repertoires in COVID-19. Study as a whole: Italy, Spain and the United States were the sources of the convalescent and acute COVID-19 samples.

Germline V gene data show CDR1 as GTSNPN and CDR2 as SVGIG (reference sequence). The CDR3 runs to 13 residues. The ends were cut back, 4 bases at V and 1 base at J, with 10 bases in the middle. Here immunoSEQ multiplex PCR was the method, and the copy in TCRdb shows in-frame clones only, minus some. The sample carries some 270,000 clones, 75% to 90% recorded once. This clone was seen a handful of times. This chain uses TRBV30 with TRBJ1-1; D is perhaps TRBD1 (5 bases). Input material: peripheral blood. The TCR sequence derives from an older woman with acute or convalescent COVID-19. CDR3 loop: CAWTRQSNTEAFF. DNA for the CDR3: TGTGCCTGGACCAGACAGTCGAACACTGAAGCTTTCTTT.